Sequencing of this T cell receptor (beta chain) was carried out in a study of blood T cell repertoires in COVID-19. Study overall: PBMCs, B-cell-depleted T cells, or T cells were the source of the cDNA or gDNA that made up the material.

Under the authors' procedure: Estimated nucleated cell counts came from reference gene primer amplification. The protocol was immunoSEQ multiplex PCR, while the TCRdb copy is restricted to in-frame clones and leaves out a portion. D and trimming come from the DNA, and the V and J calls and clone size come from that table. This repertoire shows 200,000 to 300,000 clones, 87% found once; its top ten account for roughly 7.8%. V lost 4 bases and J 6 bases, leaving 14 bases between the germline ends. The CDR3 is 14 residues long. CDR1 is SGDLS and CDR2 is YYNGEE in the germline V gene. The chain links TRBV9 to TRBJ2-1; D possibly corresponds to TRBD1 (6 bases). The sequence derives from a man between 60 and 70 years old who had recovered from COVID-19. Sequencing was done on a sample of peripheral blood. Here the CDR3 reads CASSFGWGRNEQFF. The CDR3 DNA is TGTGCCAGCAGCTTCGGATGGGGGCGCAATGAGCAGTTCTTC.